The T cell receptor (beta chain) described here comes from a study of blood T cell repertoires in COVID-19. Overall study context: The United States, Italy and Spain supplied acute and convalescent COVID-19 samples. Sources were T cells, B-cell-depleted T cells, or PBMCs; the material itself was cDNA or gDNA.

In the original processing: Reference gene primer amplification gave nucleated cell count estimates. Generated by immunoSEQ multiplex PCR, the TCRdb table keeps only in-frame clones and is missing some. V, J and clone size were drawn from that table, and D and trimming were deduced from the DNA. Altogether about 280,000 clones are present, roughly 85% being singletons, with the ten largest covering 5% to 6.5%. The germline CDR1 and CDR2 sequences are SNHLY and FYNNEI. The CDR3 runs 14 residues. Trimming removed 6 bases from V and 1 base from J; junction bases left unmatched: 5. The V and J genes are TRBV2 and TRBJ1-1; TRBD1 matches at 7 bases. This clonotype was sampled from a man aged 45-60 years with active or convalescent COVID-19. The source material was peripheral blood. The CDR3 coding sequence is TGTGCCAGCAGCCGACAGGGACGGAACACTGAAGCTTTCTTT. It translates to CASSRQGRNTEAFF.